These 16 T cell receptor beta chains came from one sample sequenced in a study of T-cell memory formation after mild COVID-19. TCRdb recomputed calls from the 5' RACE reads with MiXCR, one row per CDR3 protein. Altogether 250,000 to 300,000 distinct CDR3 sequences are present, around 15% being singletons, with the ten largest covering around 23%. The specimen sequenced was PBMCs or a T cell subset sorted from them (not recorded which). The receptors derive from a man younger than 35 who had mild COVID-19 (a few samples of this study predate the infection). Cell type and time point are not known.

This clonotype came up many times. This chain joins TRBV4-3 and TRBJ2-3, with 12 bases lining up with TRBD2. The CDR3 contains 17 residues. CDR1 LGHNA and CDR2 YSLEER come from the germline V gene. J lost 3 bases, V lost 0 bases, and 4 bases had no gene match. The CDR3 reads CASSQELAGGPTDTQYF. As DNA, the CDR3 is TGCGCCAGCAGCCAAGAACTAGCGGGGGGCCCGACAGATACGCAGTATTTT.

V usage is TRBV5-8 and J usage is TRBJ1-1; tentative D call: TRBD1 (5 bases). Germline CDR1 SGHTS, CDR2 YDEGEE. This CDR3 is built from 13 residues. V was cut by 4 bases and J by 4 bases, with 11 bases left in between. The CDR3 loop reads CASSPMQGTEAFF. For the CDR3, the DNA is TGTGCCAGCAGCCCCATGCAGGGCACTGAAGCTTTCTTT.

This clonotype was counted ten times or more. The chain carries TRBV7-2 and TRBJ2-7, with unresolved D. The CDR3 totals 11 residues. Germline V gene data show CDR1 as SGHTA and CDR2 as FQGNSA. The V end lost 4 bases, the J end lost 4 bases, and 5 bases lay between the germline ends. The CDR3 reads CASSWAYEQYF. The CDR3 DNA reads TGTGCCAGCAGCTGGGCTTACGAGCAGTACTTC.

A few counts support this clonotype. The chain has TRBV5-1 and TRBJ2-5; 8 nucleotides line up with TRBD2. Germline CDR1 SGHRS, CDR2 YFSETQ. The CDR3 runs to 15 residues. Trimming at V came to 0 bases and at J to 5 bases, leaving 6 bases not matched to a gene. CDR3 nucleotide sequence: TGCGCCAGCAGCTTGGCGGGGGGGCAGTATGAGACCCAGTACTTC. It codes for CASSLAGGQYETQYF.

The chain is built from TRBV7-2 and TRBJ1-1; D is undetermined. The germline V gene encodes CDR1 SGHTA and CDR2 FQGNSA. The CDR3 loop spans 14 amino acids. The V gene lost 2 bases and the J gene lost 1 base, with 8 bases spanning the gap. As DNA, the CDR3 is TGTGCCAGCAGCTTAACGCGGTGGAACACTGAAGCTTTCTTT. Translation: CASSLTRWNTEAFF.

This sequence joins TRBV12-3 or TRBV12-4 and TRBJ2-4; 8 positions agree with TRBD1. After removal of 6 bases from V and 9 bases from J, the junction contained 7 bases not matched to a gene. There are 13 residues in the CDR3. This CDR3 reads CASSSTGESIQYF. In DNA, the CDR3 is TGTGCCAGCAGCTCGACAGGGGAAAGCATTCAGTACTTC.

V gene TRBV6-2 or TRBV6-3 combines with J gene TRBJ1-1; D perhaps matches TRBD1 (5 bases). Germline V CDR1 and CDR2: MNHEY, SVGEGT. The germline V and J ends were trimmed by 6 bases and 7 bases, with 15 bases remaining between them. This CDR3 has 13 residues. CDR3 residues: CASRSFSRDEAFF. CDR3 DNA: TGTGCCAGCAGATCGTTCTCCAGGGATGAAGCTTTCTTT.

CDR3 sequence reads: CSARRGQETQYF. The CDR3 region has the DNA TGCAGTGCTAGAAGGGGTCAAGAGACCCAGTACTTC. The V call is TRBV20-1, the J call TRBJ2-5, with D possibly TRBD1 on 5 matching bases. V lost 2 bases and J 2 bases, leaving 6 bases between the germline ends. CDR3 length equals 12 residues. Germline lookup yields CDR1 DFQATT and CDR2 SNEGSKA (reference sequence).

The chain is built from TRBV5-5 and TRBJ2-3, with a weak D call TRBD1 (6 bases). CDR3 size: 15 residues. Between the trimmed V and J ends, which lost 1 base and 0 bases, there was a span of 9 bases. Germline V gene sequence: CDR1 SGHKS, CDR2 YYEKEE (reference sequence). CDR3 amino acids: CASSLSGVSTDTQYF. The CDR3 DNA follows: TGTGCCAGCAGCTTGTCAGGGGTTAGCACAGATACGCAGTATTTT.

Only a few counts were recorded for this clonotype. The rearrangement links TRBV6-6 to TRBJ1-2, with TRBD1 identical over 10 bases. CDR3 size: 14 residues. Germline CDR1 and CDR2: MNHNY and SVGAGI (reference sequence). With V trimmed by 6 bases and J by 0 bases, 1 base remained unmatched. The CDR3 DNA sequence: TGTGCCAGCAGGGGACAGGGGACTAACTATGGCTACACCTTC. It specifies CASRGQGTNYGYTF.

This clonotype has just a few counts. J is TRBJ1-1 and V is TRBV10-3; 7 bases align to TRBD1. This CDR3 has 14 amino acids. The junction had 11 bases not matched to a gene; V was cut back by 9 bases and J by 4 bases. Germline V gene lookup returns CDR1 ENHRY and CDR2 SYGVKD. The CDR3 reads CAIQGPGMSTEAFF. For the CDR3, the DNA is TGTGCCATACAGGGGCCAGGGATGAGCACTGAAGCTTTCTTT.

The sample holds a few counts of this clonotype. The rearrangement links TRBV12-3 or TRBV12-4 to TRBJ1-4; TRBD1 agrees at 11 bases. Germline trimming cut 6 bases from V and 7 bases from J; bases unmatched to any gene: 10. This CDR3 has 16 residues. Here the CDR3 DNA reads TGTGCCAGCAGCCCCCGGACAGGGGGCGTCGGTGAAAAACTGTTTTTT. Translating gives CASSPRTGGVGEKLFF.

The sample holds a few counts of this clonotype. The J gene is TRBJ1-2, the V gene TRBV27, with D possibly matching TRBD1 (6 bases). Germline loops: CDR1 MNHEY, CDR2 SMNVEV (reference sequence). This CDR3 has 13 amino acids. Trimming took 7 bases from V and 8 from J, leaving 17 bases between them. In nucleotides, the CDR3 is TGTGCCAGCAAACCACGGGGGCAGGGGGGCTACACCTTC. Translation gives CASKPRGQGGYTF.

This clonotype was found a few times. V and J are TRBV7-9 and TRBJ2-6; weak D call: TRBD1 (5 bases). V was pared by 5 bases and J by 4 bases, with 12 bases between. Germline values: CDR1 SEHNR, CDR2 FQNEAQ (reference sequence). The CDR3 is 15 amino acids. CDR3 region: CASSTRAYGANVLTF. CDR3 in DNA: TGTGCCAGCAGCACCAGGGCTTACGGGGCCAACGTCCTGACTTTC.

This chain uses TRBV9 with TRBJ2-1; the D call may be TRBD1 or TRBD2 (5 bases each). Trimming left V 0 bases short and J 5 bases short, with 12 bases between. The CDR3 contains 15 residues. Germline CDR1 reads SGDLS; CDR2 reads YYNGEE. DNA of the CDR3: TGTGCCAGCAGCGTAGGGGACGGGGTTCACAATGAGCAGTTCTTC. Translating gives CASSVGDGVHNEQFF. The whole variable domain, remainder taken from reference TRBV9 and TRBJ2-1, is DSGVTQTPKHLITATGQRVTLRCSPRSGDLSVYWYQQSLDQGLQFLIQYYNGEERAKGNILERFSAQQFPDLHSELNLSSLELGDSALYFCASSVGDGVHNEQFFGPGTRLTVL.

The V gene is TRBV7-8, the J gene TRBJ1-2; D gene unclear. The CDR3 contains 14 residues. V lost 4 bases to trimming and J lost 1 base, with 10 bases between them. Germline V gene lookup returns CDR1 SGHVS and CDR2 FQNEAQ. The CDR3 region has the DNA TGTGCCAGCAGCTACGGGGAGCTTAACTATGGCTACACCTTC. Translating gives CASSYGELNYGYTF.